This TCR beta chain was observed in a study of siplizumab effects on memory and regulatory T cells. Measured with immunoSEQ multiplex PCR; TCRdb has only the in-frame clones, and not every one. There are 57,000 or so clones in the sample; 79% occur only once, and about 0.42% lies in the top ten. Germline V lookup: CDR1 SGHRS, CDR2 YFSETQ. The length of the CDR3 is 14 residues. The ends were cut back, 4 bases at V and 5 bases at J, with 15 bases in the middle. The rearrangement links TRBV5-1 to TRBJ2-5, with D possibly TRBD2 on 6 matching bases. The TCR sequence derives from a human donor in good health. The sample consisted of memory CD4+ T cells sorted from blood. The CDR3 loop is CASSPSSGEETQYF. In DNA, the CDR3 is TGCGCCAGCAGCCCAAGCTCGGGGGAGGAGACCCAGTACTTC.